Below are 21 T cell receptor beta chains sequenced from a single sample in a study of technical replicates of blood from a few donors. The data were produced by immunoSEQ multiplex PCR, yet TCRdb's version contains in-frame clones alone and is incomplete. The sample has 80,000 or so clones; around four fifths are singletons. Input material: PBMCs. The receptors here all came from a human donor in good health. Some clones in this sample may be carry-over from other donors' samples.

This rearrangement joins TRBV28 to TRBJ2-5; 14 positions agree with TRBD2. The junction had 11 bases not matched to a gene; V was cut back by 3 bases and J by 2 bases. This CDR3 is built from 19 residues. Germline-derived CDR1 and CDR2 are MDHEN and SYDVKM. CDR3 coding DNA: TGTGCCAGCAGTTTGAGGCGGAGGACTAGCGGGAGGACGCAAGAGACCCAGTACTTC. Its protein is CASSLRRRTSGRTQETQYF. The full variable domain, rest sourced from reference TRBV28 and TRBJ2-5, is DVKVTQSSRYLVKRTGEKVFLECVQDMDHENMFWYRQDPGLGLRLIYFSYDVKMKEKGDIPEGYSVSREKKERFSLILESASTNQTSMYLCASSLRRRTSGRTQETQYFGPGTRLLVL.

This rearrangement joins TRBV25-1 to TRBJ1-1; TRBD1 aligns across 9 bases. CDR1 and CDR2 from the germline V gene are MGHDK and SYGVNS. Trimming cost V 2 bases and J 6 bases; bases outside gene matches: 7. CDR3 size: 15 residues. Here the CDR3 DNA reads TGTGCCAGCAGTGAACGAGCGACAGGGGGGTCTGAAGCTTTCTTT. Translated: CASSERATGGSEAFF. Full variable domain (missing parts from reference TRBV25-1 and TRBJ1-1): EADIYQTPRYLVIGTGKKITLECSQTMGHDKMYWYQQDPGMELHLIHYSYGVNSTEKGDLSSESTVSRIRTEHFPLTLESARPSHTSQYLCASSERATGGSEAFFGQGTRLTVV.

The chain links TRBV11-1 to TRBJ1-6; no reliable D call. Germline V lookup: CDR1 SGHAT, CDR2 FQDESV (reference sequence). V shed 5 bases and J shed 5 bases, with 13 bases lying between them. The CDR3 length is 15 residues. The DNA of the CDR3 is TGTGCCAGCAGCGCAACGACTGAAGATAATTCACCCCTCCACTTT. It specifies CASSATTEDNSPLHF.

The gene calls are TRBV4-3 and TRBJ1-2; tentative D call: TRBD1 (6 bases). CDR1 LGHNA and CDR2 YSLEER come from the germline V gene. V was pared by 1 base and J by 1 base, with 13 bases between. The CDR3 length is 16 residues. The DNA of the CDR3 is TGCGCCAGCAGCCAAGGGACAGTTCTTCTTAACTATGGCTACACCTTC. This gives the protein CASSQGTVLLNYGYTF.

The chain couples TRBV4-1 to TRBJ2-7, with a possible D match to TRBD1 (5 bases). CDR1 is MGHRA and CDR2 is YSYEKL in the germline V gene. Trimming shortened V by 4 bases and J by 3 bases, and 7 bases separated the two germline ends. CDR3 size: 12 residues. The CDR3 loop is CASSRGGYEQYF. The CDR3 nucleotides are TGCGCCAGCAGCCGGGGCGGCTACGAGCAGTACTTC.

This chain uses TRBV2 with TRBJ1-2; TRBD1 matches at 7 bases. Looked up from germline, CDR1 is SNHLY and CDR2 is FYNNEI. The junction had 2 bases not matched to a gene; V was cut back by 4 bases and J by 6 bases. The CDR3 has 12 amino acids. The CDR3 reads CASSVQGDGYTF. In DNA form, the CDR3 reads TGTGCCAGCAGTGTGCAGGGGGATGGCTACACCTTC.

This clone was seen only once. V gene TRBV7-6 combines with J gene TRBJ2-7; possibly TRBD2 for D (5 bases). This CDR3 has 15 amino acids. Germline CDR1 SGHVS, CDR2 FNYEAQ. V lost 5 bases and J 0 bases, leaving 14 bases between the germline ends. CDR3 coding DNA: TGTGCCAGCAGCCCAGAGGGTACCCCCTCCTACGAGCAGTACTTC. Its translation is CASSPEGTPSYEQYF.

This chain joins TRBV30 and TRBJ1-2, with D perhaps matching TRBD1 (6 bases). CDR1 GTSNPN and CDR2 SVGIG come from the germline V gene (reference sequence). This CDR3 is built from 14 residues. V was pared by 7 bases and J by 4 bases, with 19 bases between. The CDR3 bases are TGTGCCTCGGAGAACAGGGCACTAGTCTATGGCTACACCTTC. Its protein product is CASENRALVYGYTF.

This clone was seen a single time. V usage is TRBV7-3 and J usage is TRBJ2-1; D is possibly TRBD1 (6 bases). V lost 2 bases to trimming and J lost 5 bases, with 10 bases between them. Germline V gives CDR1 SGHTA, CDR2 FQGTGA. The CDR3 totals 14 residues. For the CDR3, the DNA is TGTGCCAGCAGCTTAGGTGGGACAAACAATGAGCAGTTCTTC. Residues: CASSLGGTNNEQFF.

V and J are TRBV13 and TRBJ2-3; the D gene is possibly TRBD1 (6 bases). The ends were cut back, 2 bases at V and 5 bases at J, with 8 bases in the middle. The CDR3 sequence is 13 residues long. CDR1 is PRHDT and CDR2 is FYEKMQ in the germline V gene (reference sequence). Here the CDR3 DNA reads TGTGCCAGCAGCTTACCAGGGGTAGATACGCAGTATTTT. Amino acids: CASSLPGVDTQYF.

This clone has just one count. V and J are TRBV13 and TRBJ2-7, with 7 bases matching TRBD1. J gave up 3 bases and V 4 bases, and 9 bases lay outside the gene matches. The CDR3 is 15 amino acids. Germline CDR1 is PRHDT and CDR2 is FYEKMQ (reference sequence). The CDR3 DNA reads TGTGCCAGCAGCTCGGTCCCCCGACAGGGCTACGAGCAGTACTTC. The encoded protein is CASSSVPRQGYEQYF.

The V gene is TRBV4-1, the J gene TRBJ1-3; maybe TRBD1 (5 bases). Per germline, CDR1 MGHRA and CDR2 YSYEKL. The length of the CDR3 is 14 residues. The germline V and J ends were trimmed by 1 base and 2 bases, with 6 bases remaining between them. The CDR3 loop is CASSQVGAGNTIYF. In DNA, the CDR3 is TGCGCCAGCAGCCAAGTAGGGGCTGGAAACACCATATATTTT.

The chain joins TRBV30 to TRBJ2-6, with a tentative D call TRBD1 (5 bases). The CDR3 has 13 residues. The germline V gene has CDR1 GTSNPN and CDR2 SVGIG (reference sequence). The ends were cut back, 3 bases at V and 4 bases at J, with 7 bases in the middle. DNA for the CDR3: TGTGCCTGGAGGGGGCCCGGGGCCAACGTCCTGACTTTC. This sequence encodes CAWRGPGANVLTF.

This clone came up a few times. Relative to the germline gene, one junction end is altered; a read error may explain this. CDR3 sequence (DNA): TGTGCCAGCAGCTTTACAGGCACTGGCACTGGAGTCTTC. Translated: CASSFTGTGTGVF. The chain is built from TRBV7-9 and TRBJ2-1; weak D call: TRBD1 (5 bases). This CDR3 contains 13 residues. CDR1 is SEHNR, CDR2 FQNEAQ, per germline (reference sequence).

This rearrangement joins TRBV30 to TRBJ2-7, with 7 bases fitting TRBD2. V shed 8 bases, J shed 7 bases, and the junction held 11 bases outside the gene matches. CDR1 GTSNPN and CDR2 SVGIG come from the germline V gene (reference sequence). The CDR3 covers 12 residues. CDR3 sequence reads: CAPWSSGEEQYF. Written as DNA, the CDR3 is TGTGCCCCCTGGTCTAGCGGAGAAGAGCAGTACTTC.

CDR3: CASSLGGSHNSPLHF. In DNA, the CDR3 is TGTGCCAGCAGCTTAGGGGGCAGCCATAATTCACCCCTCCACTTT. The chain carries TRBV7-9 and TRBJ1-6; the D gene is possibly TRBD1 (5 bases). V shed 1 base and J shed 5 bases, with 9 bases lying between them. The CDR3 has 15 amino acids. Germline CDR1 SEHNR, CDR2 FQNEAQ (reference sequence).

The rearrangement uses TRBV5-4 and TRBJ2-3; 7 nucleotides agree with TRBD2. Losses at the gene ends were 2 bases for V and 2 bases for J; bases not matched to a gene: 8. The germline CDR1 and CDR2 sequences are SGHNT and YYREEE (reference sequence). CDR3 size: 16 residues. The CDR3 is CASSFLQSGVTDTQYF. In nucleotides, the CDR3 is TGTGCCAGCAGCTTCCTTCAAAGCGGGGTCACAGATACGCAGTATTTT.

The rearrangement uses TRBV30 and TRBJ1-2; TRBD1 matches at 9 bases. Per the germline V gene, CDR1 is GTSNPN and CDR2 is SVGIG (reference sequence). The CDR3 has 14 amino acids. V dropped 1 base and J dropped 8; count of bases not matched to a gene: 8. CDR3 coding DNA: TGTGCCTGGAGTGACGGGACAGGGAGTCGGGGCTACACCTTC. Residues: CAWSDGTGSRGYTF.

J is TRBJ2-7 and V is TRBV4-2, with TRBD1 identical over 12 bases. After removal of 3 bases from V and 4 bases from J, the junction contained 7 bases not matched to a gene. Looked up from germline, CDR1 is LGHNA and CDR2 is YNFKEQ. The CDR3 is 16 residues long. The CDR3 reads CASSHSGTGGGYEQYF. For the CDR3, the DNA is TGTGCCAGCAGCCACTCCGGGACAGGGGGCGGGTACGAGCAGTACTTC.

The genes are TRBV10-1 and TRBJ1-2; maybe TRBD1 (5 bases). The germline gives CDR1 WNHNN, CDR2 SYGVQD (reference sequence). The CDR3 extends over 13 amino acids. Trimming took off 4 bases at V and 4 bases at J, with 10 bases between the two ends. The CDR3 DNA reads as TGCGCCAGCAGTGGGGGAGGGGTCTATGGCTACACCTTC. This encodes CASSGGGVYGYTF.

This clone came up once. The rearrangement uses TRBV4-3 and TRBJ2-5, with 15 nucleotides matching TRBD2. CDR1 and CDR2 from the germline V gene are LGHNA and YSLEER. The V and J ends lost 4 bases and 5 bases, in that order; junction bases with no gene match: 8. This CDR3 has 17 residues. The chain's CDR3 is CASSPWTSGGAGETQYF. In nucleotides, the CDR3 is TGCGCCAGCAGCCCCTGGACTAGCGGGGGGGCCGGGGAGACCCAGTACTTC.